The 2 T cell receptor beta chains in this list originate from one sample, sequenced in a study of blood T cells in healthy people across ages. The use of a sample-barcoded 5' primer and a J-beta primer mix characterized a second PCR of roughly 6 to 12 cycles. Via MiXCR, TCRdb re-called the 5' RACE reads, giving one row per CDR3 protein. The sample includes approximately 1,700,000 distinct CDR3 sequences, about 39% seen only once; the top ten take 20% to 25%. Sequencing was performed on blood. These receptor sequences come from a human donor in good health.

The chain links TRBV12-3 or TRBV12-4 to TRBJ2-3, with TRBD2 matching over 14 bases. Losses at the gene ends were 3 bases for V and 4 bases for J; bases not matched to a gene: 6. The CDR3 is made up of 17 amino acids. The CDR3 nucleotides are TGTGCCAGCAGTTTCCGACTAGCGGGGGGGCTATCAGATACGCAGTATTTT. It translates to CASSFRLAGGLSDTQYF.

The chain uses TRBV6-6 and TRBJ1-5; tentative D call: TRBD1 (6 bases). Germline CDR1 reads MNHNY; CDR2 reads SVGAGI (reference sequence). CDR3 length: 17 amino acids. V lost 2 bases to trimming and J lost 4 bases, with 18 bases between them. CDR3 protein: CASSYPPGHRANQPQHF. The CDR3 DNA follows: TGTGCCAGCAGTTACCCACCTGGGCACAGGGCGAATCAGCCCCAGCATTTT.